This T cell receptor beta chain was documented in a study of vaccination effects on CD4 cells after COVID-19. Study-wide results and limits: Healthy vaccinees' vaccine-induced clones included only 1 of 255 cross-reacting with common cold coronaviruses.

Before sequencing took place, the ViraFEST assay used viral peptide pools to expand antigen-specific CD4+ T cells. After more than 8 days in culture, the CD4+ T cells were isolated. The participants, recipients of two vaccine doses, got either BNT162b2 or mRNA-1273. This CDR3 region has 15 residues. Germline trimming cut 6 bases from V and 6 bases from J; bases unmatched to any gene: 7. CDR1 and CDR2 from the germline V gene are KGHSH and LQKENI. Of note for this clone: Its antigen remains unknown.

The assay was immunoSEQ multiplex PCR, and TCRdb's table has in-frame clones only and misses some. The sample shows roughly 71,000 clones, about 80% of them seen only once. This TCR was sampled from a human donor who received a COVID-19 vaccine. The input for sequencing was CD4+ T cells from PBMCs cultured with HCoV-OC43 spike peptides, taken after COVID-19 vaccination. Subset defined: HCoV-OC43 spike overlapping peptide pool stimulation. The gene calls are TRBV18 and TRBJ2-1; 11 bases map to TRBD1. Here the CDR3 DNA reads TGTGCCAGCTCCGCGGGGACAGGGGGTCCCAATGAGCAGTTCTTC. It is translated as CASSAGTGGPNEQFF. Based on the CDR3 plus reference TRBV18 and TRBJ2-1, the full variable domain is NAGVMQNPRHLVRRRGQEARLRCSPMKGHSHVYWYRQLPEEGLKFMVYLQKENIIDESGMPKERFSAEFPKEGPSILRIQQVVRGDSAAYFCASSAGTGGPNEQFFGPGTRLTVL.